The TCR beta chain under discussion was sequenced for a study of T cell responses to AZD1222 COVID-19 vaccine. Study-wide results and caveats: Donor demographics were predominantly white British with a female majority; clonal diversity may be underestimated. Unmutated variant regions are reportedly targeted by nearly half of spike-specific TCRs. Researchers took repertoire samples only after the peak T cell response had come. Just a handful of AZD1222 recipients were seropositive at baseline.

As regards this clone: What it binds is not known.

V gave up 3 bases and J gave up 6 bases, with 11 bases separating them. The CDR3 is 13 amino acids. The germline gives CDR1 SGHTA, CDR2 FQGNSA. Libraries were prepared by immunoSEQ multiplex PCR; TCRdb keeps only in-frame clonotypes and omits some of them. Here the sample spans about 75,000 clones, around 88% being singletons. The J gene is TRBJ1-2, the V gene TRBV7-2; D perhaps matches TRBD1 (6 bases). The input for sequencing was peripheral blood, taken 28 days after the second dose of the MenACWY control vaccine. The clonotype was recovered from an adult who received the MenACWY meningococcal vaccine as a control. The CDR3 is CASSLDSYNGYTF. The CDR3, as DNA: TGTGCCAGCAGCTTGGACAGTTATAATGGCTACACCTTC.